The clone carrying this TCR beta chain was seen only a few times. Trimming pared 0 bases from V and 6 bases from J, leaving 13 bases between. Germline loops: CDR1 SGDLS, CDR2 YYNGEE. CDR3 length equals 15 residues. Clones were read by immunoSEQ multiplex PCR, and TCRdb kept only the in-frame ones, dropping some. In the table there are about 18,000 clones, around 81% of which are singletons. The entry originates in a study of cytotoxic CD8 clonotypes in ibrutinib-treated CLL. The J gene is TRBJ1-3, the V gene TRBV9; no firm D call. The sample here was PBMCs, taken before ibrutinib treatment. This clonotype originated in a human donor with chronic lymphocytic leukemia. CDR3 nucleotide sequence: TGTGCCAGCAGCGTAGCTCCGAAGGGCGAAAACACCATATATTTT. Amino acid sequence: CASSVAPKGENTIYF.